This passage covers 13 T cell receptor beta chains from one sample sequenced in a study of blood T cell repertoires in COVID-19. The method was immunoSEQ multiplex PCR; TCRdb's version includes in-frame clones alone and lacks a portion of them. Here the sample spans 450,000 or so clones, approximately 92% being singletons. Source material: peripheral blood. These receptors originate from a man younger than 35 with COVID-19, enrolled during active disease.

The genes are TRBV6-4 and TRBJ2-3; the D is unclear. The V end lost 6 bases, the J end lost 2 bases, and 9 bases lay between the germline ends. The CDR3 length is 13 residues. Germline assignment: CDR1 MRHNA and CDR2 SNTAGT. CDR3 DNA: TGTGCCAGCAGGCCCGACTCCACAGATACGCAGTATTTT. Translated, it gives CASRPDSTDTQYF.

This sequence joins TRBV5-1 and TRBJ1-3; the D is unclear. The CDR3 loop spans 14 amino acids. Trimming left V 0 bases short and J 4 bases short, with 8 bases between. Per germline, CDR1 SGHRS and CDR2 YFSETQ. The CDR3 nucleotides read TGCGCCAGCAGCTTGGGCAGGAAGGGAAACACCATATATTTT. This sequence encodes CASSLGRKGNTIYF.

This chain uses TRBV3-1 (or the pseudogene TRBV3-2) with TRBJ1-1, with TRBD1 as a possible D gene (5 bases). The CDR3 sequence is 16 residues long. V was clipped by 3 bases and J by 2 bases, with 16 bases between them. The V gene's germline CDR1 is LGHDT and CDR2 YNNKEL (reference sequence). The CDR3 region is CASSHLPGKGNTEAFF. The CDR3 region has the DNA TGTGCCAGCAGCCACCTCCCAGGGAAGGGAAACACTGAAGCTTTCTTT.

The V and J genes are TRBV25-1 and TRBJ1-3; D is uncertain. There are 14 residues in the CDR3. Trimming shortened V by 3 bases and J by 2 bases, and 8 bases separated the two germline ends. Germline loops: CDR1 MGHDK, CDR2 SYGVNS. For the CDR3, the DNA is TGTGCCAGCAGTGATGCGAGCGCTGGAAACACCATATATTTT. This encodes CASSDASAGNTIYF.

The CDR3 DNA reads as TGTGCCAGCAGCTTAGGGACAGCGGCGGTCAATGAGCAGTTCTTC. This encodes CASSLGTAAVNEQFF. V gene TRBV7-9 combines with J gene TRBJ2-1, with D possibly TRBD1 on 6 matching bases. Germline CDR1 SEHNR, CDR2 FQNEAQ (reference sequence). The CDR3 spans 15 residues. The V gene lost 1 base and the J gene lost 6 bases, with 13 bases spanning the gap.

The chain joins TRBV19 to TRBJ2-7; 9 bases agree with TRBD1. Germline V gives CDR1 LNHDA, CDR2 SQIVND (reference sequence). Trimming at V came to 4 bases and at J to 3 bases, leaving 7 bases not matched to a gene. CDR3 length equals 15 residues. The CDR3: CASSTRSTGGYEQYF. The CDR3 DNA is TGTGCCAGTAGTACCCGATCGACAGGGGGCTACGAGCAGTACTTC.

V and J are TRBV14 and TRBJ2-3, with 9 bases fitting TRBD2. CDR1 SGHDN and CDR2 FVKESK come from the germline V gene. The CDR3 loop spans 14 amino acids. Unmatched junction bases numbered 3, after V lost 4 bases and J lost 4 bases. The CDR3 sequence: CASSRGLAADTQYF. In nucleotides, the CDR3 is TGTGCCAGCAGCCGGGGACTAGCCGCAGATACGCAGTATTTT.

The V call is TRBV19, the J call TRBJ1-4, with a weak D call TRBD1 (6 bases). With 10 bases removed from V and 11 bases from J, the gap between germline ends came to 14 bases. CDR1 is LNHDA, CDR2 SQIVND, per germline (reference sequence). The CDR3 loop spans 11 amino acids. CDR3 amino acids: CATGQGMKLFF. The CDR3, as DNA: TGTGCCACGGGCCAGGGGATGAAACTGTTTTTT.

A word on this clone: The sample contains more than one DNA sequence encoding this CDR3. The V and J genes are TRBV12-3 or TRBV12-4 and TRBJ2-1, with 8 bases fitting TRBD1. CDR3 size: 13 residues. V was clipped by 6 bases and J by 9 bases; unmatched bases: 7. CDR3 residues: CASSLRGRGEQFF. CDR3 coding DNA: TGTGCCAGCAGCCTCAGGGGGCGCGGTGAGCAGTTCTTC.

The chain carries TRBV5-4 and TRBJ2-7; 8 bases line up with TRBD1. CDR3 length equals 14 residues. Germline trimming cut 2 bases from V and 4 bases from J; bases unmatched to any gene: 5. Germline CDR1 SGHNT, CDR2 YYREEE (reference sequence). The CDR3 spells CASSFENRGYEQYF. DNA of the CDR3: TGTGCCAGCAGCTTCGAAAACAGGGGGTACGAGCAGTACTTC.

V gene TRBV7-3 combines with J gene TRBJ2-1, with D tentatively TRBD1 (5 bases). The germline V gene encodes CDR1 SGHTA and CDR2 FQGTGA. This CDR3 region has 15 residues. V gave up 6 bases and J gave up 0 bases, with 12 bases separating them. CDR3 region: CASSQDSSSYNEQFF. CDR3 coding DNA: TGTGCCAGCAGTCAAGACAGCAGCTCCTACAATGAGCAGTTCTTC.

The chain links TRBV25-1 to TRBJ1-5, with a tentative D call TRBD1 (5 bases). Germline loops: CDR1 MGHDK, CDR2 SYGVNS. CDR3 length equals 13 residues. V lost 8 bases, J lost 4 bases, and 12 bases lay in between. As DNA, the CDR3 is TGTGCCAGCGGACAACTGGGGAATCAGCCCCAGCATTTT. Amino acid sequence: CASGQLGNQPQHF.

This clone was counted once. J is TRBJ1-1 and V is TRBV4-1, with 10 bases matching TRBD1. J gave up 0 bases and V 4 bases, and 2 bases lay outside the gene matches. The CDR3 consists of 15 residues. From germline, CDR1 is MGHRA and CDR2 YSYEKL. CDR3 loop: CASSRGQGLNTEAFF. The CDR3 DNA sequence: TGCGCCAGCAGCCGGGGACAGGGGCTGAACACTGAAGCTTTCTTT.